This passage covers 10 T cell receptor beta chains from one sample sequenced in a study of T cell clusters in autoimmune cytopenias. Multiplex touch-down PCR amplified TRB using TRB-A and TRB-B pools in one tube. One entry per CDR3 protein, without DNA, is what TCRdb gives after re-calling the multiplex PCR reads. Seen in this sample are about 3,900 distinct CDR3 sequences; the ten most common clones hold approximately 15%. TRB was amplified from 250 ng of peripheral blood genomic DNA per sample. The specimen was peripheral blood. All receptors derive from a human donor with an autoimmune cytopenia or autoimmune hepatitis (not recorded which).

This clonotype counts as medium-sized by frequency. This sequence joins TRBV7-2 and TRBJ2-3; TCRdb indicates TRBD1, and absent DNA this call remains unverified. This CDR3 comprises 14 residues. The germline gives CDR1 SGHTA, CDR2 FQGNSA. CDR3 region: CASSFSGATDTQYF.

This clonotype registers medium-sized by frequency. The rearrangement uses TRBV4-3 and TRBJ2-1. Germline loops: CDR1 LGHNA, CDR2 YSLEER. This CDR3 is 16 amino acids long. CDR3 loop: CASSRVLVGFYNEQFF.

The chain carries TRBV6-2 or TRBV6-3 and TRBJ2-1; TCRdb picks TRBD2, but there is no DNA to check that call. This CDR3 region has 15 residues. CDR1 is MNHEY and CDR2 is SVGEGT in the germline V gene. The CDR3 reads CASSSGRLSYNEQFF.

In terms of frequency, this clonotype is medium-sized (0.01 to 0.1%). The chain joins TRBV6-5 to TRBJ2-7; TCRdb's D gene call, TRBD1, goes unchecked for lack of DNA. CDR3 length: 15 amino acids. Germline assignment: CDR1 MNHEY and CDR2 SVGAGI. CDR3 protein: CASSYLTTGAREQYF.

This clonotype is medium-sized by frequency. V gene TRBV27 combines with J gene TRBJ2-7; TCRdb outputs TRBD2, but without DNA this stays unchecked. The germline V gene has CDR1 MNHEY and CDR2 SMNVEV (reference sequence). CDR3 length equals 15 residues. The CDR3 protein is CASTTPSSGPRVQYF.

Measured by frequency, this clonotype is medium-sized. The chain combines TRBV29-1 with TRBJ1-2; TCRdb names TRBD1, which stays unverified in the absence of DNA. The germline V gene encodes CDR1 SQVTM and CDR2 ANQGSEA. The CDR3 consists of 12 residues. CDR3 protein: CSAGTGRGGYTF.

The CDR3 loop reads CASSYIETGHMNTEAFF. This chain uses TRBV6-6 with TRBJ1-1; TCRdb lists TRBD1, though no DNA is available to test this call. The CDR3 runs 17 residues. The germline V gene encodes CDR1 MNHNY and CDR2 SVGAGI (reference sequence).

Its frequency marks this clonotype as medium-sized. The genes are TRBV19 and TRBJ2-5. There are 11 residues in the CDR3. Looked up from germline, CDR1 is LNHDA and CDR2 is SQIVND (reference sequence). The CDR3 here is CASSVGETQYF.

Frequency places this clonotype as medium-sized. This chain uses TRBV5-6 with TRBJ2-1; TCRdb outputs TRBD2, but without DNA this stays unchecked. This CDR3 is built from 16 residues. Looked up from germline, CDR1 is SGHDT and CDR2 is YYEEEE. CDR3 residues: CASSPQGLAGYNEQFF.

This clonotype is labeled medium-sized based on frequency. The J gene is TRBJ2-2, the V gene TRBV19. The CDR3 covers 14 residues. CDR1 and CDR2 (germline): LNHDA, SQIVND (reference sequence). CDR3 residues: CASSPTLGTGELFF.